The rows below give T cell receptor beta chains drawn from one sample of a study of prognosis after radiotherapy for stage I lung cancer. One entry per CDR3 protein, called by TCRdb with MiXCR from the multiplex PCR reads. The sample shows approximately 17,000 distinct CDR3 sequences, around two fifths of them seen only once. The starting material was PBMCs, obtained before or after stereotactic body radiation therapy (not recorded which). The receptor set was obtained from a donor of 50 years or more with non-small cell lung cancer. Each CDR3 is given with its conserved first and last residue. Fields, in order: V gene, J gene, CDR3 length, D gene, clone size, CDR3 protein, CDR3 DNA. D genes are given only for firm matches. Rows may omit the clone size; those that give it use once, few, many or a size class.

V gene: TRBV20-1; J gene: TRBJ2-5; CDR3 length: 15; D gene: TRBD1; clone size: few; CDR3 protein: CSAREFQGAGETQYF; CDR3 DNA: TGCAGTGCTAGAGAGTTCCAGGGGGCGGGAGAGACCCAGTACTTC
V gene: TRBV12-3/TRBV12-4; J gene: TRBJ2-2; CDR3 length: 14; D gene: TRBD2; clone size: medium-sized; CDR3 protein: CASRRLATTGELFF; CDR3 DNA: TGTGCCAGCAGGAGACTAGCGACCACCGGGGAGCTGTTTTTT
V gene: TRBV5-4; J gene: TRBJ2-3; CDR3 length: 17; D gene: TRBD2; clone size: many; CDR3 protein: CASSSGTSGRAGDTQYF; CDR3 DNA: TGTGCCAGCAGCTCTGGGACTAGCGGGAGGGCCGGAGATACGCAGTATTTT
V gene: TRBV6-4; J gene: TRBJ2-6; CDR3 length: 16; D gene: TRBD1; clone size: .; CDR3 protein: CASSAETGDGANVLTF; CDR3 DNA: TGTGCCAGCAGTGCCGAGACAGGGGATGGGGCCAACGTCCTGACTTTC
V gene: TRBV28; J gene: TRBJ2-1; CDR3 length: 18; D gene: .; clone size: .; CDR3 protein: CASSLGLRGGLSGNEHFF; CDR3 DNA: TGTGCCAGCAGTTTAGGGTTACGTGGGGGCCTTTCGGGCAATGAGCATTTCTTC
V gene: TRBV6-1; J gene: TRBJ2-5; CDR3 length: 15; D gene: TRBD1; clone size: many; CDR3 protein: CASSGTGGWQETQYF; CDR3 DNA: TGTGCCAGCAGTGGGACAGGGGGCTGGCAAGAGACCCAGTACTTC
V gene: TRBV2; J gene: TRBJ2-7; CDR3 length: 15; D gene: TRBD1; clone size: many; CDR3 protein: CASSDRDRGLDEQYF; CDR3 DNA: TGTGCCAGCAGTGACAGGGACAGGGGGCTCGACGAGCAGTACTTC
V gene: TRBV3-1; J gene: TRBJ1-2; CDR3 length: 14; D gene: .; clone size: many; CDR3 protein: CASSQDSSSNGYTF; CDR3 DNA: TGTGCCAGCAGCCAAGATTCCAGTAGCAATGGCTACACCTTC
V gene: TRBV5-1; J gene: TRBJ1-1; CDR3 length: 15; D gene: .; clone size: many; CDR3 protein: CASSSLGTGNTEAFF; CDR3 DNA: TGCGCCAGCAGCTCCCTGGGGACCGGAAACACTGAAGCTTTCTTT
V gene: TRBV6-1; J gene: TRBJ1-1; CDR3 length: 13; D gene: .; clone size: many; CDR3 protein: CASSLGGGAEAFF; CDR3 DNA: TGTGCCAGCAGCCTCGGGGGGGGCGCTGAAGCTTTCTTT
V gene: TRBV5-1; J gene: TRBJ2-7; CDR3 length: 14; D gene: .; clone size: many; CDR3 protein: CASSLARDTLWQYF; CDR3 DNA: TGCGCCAGCAGCTTGGCTCGGGACACCCTGTGGCAGTACTTC
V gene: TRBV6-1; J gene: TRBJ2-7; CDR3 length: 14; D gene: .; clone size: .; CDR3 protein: CASSNVSGSYEQYF; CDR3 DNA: TGTGCCAGCAGTAATGTATCCGGCTCCTACGAGCAGTACTTC
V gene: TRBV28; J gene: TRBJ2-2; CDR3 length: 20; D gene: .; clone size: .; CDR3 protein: CASIPRARDSYGVRSGELFF; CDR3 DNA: TGTGCCAGCATCCCTCGTGCCCGAGACAGCTACGGAGTAAGGTCCGGGGAGCTGTTTTTT
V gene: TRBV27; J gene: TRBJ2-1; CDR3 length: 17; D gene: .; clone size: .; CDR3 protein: CASILGGVRWSYNEQFF; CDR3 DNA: TGTGCCAGCATCCTAGGGGGGGTCCGTTGGTCCTACAATGAGCAGTTCTTC
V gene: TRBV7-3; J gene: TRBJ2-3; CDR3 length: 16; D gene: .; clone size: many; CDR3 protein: CASSLTSETYTDTQYF; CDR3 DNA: TGTGCCAGCAGCTTAACGTCGGAGACCTACACAGATACGCAGTATTTT
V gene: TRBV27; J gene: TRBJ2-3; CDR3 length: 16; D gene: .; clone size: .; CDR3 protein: CASSPRGSGGADTQYF; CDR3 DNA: TGTGCCAGCAGTCCCCGGGGTAGCGGTGGGGCAGATACGCAGTATTTT
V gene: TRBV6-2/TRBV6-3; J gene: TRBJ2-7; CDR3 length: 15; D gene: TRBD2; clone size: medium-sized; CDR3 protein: CASRILATSSYEQYF; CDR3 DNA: TGTGCCAGCCGAATACTAGCGACAAGCTCCTACGAGCAGTACTTC
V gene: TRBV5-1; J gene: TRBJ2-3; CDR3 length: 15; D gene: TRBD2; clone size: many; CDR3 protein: CASSLGSGGPDTQYF; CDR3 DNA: TGCGCCAGCAGCTTGGGATCGGGGGGGCCCGATACGCAGTATTTT
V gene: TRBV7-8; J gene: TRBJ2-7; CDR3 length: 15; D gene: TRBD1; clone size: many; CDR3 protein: CASSRSGTASYEQYF; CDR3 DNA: TGTGCCAGCAGCCGCTCCGGGACAGCGTCCTACGAGCAGTACTTC
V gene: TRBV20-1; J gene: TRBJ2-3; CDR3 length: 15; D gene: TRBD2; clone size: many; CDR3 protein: CSARGQGLARDTQYF; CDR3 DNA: TGCAGTGCTAGGGGCCAGGGACTAGCGAGAGATACGCAGTATTTT
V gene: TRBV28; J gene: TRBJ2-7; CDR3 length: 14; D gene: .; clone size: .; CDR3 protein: CASRPQTPGSEQYF; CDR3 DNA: TGTGCCAGCAGGCCCCAGACCCCGGGTAGCGAGCAGTACTTC
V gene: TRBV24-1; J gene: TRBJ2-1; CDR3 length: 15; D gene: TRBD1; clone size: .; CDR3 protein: CATSGDRIINDEQFF; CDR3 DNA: TGTGCCACCAGCGGGGACAGAATCATTAACGATGAGCAGTTCTTC
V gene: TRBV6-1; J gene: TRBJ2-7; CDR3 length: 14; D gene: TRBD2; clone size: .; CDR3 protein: CASRAGTSGYEQYF; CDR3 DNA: TGTGCCAGCAGGGCCGGGACTAGCGGCTACGAGCAGTACTTC
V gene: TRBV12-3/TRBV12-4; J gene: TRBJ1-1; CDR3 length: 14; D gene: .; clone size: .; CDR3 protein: CAISARRGVTESFF; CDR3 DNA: TGTGCCATCAGTGCCCGGCGAGGGGTCACTGAATCTTTCTTT
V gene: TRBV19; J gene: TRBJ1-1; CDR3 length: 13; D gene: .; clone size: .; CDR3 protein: CASSITMNTEAFF; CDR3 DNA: TGTGCCAGTAGTATCACGATGAACACTGAAGCTTTCTTT
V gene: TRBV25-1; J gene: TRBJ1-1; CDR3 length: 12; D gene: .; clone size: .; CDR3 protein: CASSDGFTEAFF; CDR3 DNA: TGTGCCAGCAGTGACGGATTCACTGAAGCTTTCTTT
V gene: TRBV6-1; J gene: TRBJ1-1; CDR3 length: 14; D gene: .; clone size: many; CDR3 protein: CASTPGQWNTEAFF; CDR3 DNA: TGTGCCAGCACCCCCGGACAGTGGAACACTGAAGCTTTCTTT
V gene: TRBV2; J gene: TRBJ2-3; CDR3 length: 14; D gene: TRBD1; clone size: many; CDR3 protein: CASSLQGGTDTQYF; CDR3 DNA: TGTGCCAGCAGTTTACAGGGGGGCACAGATACGCAGTATTTT
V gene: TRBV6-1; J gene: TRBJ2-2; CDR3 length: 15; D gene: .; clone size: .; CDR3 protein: CASRGHDGDTLELFF; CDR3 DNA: TGTGCCAGCAGGGGACACGACGGAGACACCTTGGAGCTGTTTTTT
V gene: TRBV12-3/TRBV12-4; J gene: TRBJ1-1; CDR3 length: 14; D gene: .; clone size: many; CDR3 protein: CASSFVTKHTEAFF; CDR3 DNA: TGTGCCAGCAGTTTTGTGACAAAACACACTGAAGCTTTCTTT
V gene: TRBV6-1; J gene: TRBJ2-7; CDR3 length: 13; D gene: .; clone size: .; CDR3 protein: CASSRQATYEQYF; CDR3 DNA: TGTGCCAGCAGCCGACAGGCAACCTACGAGCAGTACTTC
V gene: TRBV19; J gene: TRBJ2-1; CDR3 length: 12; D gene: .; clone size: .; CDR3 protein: CASSLIGGDHFF; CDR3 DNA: TGTGCCAGTAGTCTAATCGGGGGTGATCATTTCTTC
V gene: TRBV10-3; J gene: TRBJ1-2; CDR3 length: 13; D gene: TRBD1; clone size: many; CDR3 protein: CAISNRDSYGYTF; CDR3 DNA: TGTGCCATCAGTAATCGGGACAGCTATGGCTACACCTTC
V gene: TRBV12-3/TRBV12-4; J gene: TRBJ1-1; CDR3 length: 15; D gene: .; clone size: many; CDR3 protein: CASSFPSGVRTEAFF; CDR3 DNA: TGTGCCAGCAGTTTTCCATCCGGGGTCCGCACTGAAGCTTTCTTT
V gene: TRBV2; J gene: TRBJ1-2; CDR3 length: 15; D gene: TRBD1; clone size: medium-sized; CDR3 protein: CASSLTGESNYGYTF; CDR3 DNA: TGTGCCAGCAGTCTGACAGGGGAATCTAACTATGGCTACACCTTC
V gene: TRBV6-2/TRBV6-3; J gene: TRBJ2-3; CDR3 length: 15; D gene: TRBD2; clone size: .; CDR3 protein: CASGFRDYLTDTQYF; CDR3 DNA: TGTGCCAGTGGATTCCGGGACTACTTAACAGATACGCAGTATTTT
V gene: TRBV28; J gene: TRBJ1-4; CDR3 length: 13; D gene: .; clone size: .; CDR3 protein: CASSTETSEKLFF; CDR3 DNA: TGTGCCAGCAGTACCGAGACAAGTGAAAAACTGTTTTTT
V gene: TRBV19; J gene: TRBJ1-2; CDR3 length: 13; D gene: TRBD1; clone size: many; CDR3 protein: CASSILQGNGYTF; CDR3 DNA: TGTGCCAGTAGTATTTTACAGGGGAATGGCTACACCTTC
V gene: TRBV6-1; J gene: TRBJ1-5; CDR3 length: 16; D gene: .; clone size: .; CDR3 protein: CASSERGHFVNQPQHF; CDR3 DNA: TGTGCCAGCAGTGAAAGGGGACATTTCGTCAATCAGCCCCAGCATTTT